A selection of T cell receptor beta chains follows, all from one sample in a study of blood T cell repertoires in COVID-19. Method: immunoSEQ multiplex PCR; TCRdb's copy keeps in-frame clones and lacks some. The table lists about 38,000 clones, about two thirds of them singletons. Sequencing was carried out using peripheral blood. The receptors come from a man between 70 and 80 years old with COVID-19, enrolled during active disease. Both conserved end residues are part of each CDR3. A D gene is named only where the DNA matches it firmly. The size entry is marked missing in some rows and otherwise reads once, few, many or a size class.

cdr3_aa cdr3_nt j_call clone_size d_call v_call
CASSPKQDGGYTF TGTGCCAGCTCACCAAAACAGGATGGTGGCTACACCTTC TRBJ1-2 - - TRBV18
CASSSRAQPQHF TGTGCCAGCAGTTCCAGGGCTCAGCCCCAGCATTTT TRBJ1-5 - - TRBV28
CASSLAGGPYHEQYF TGCGCCAGCAGCTTGGCGGGAGGGCCCTACCACGAGCAGTACTTC TRBJ2-7 once TRBD2 TRBV5-1
CSVADRGGYGYTF TGCAGCGTCGCCGACAGGGGGGGCTATGGCTACACCTTC TRBJ1-2 once TRBD1 TRBV29-1
CASSPAGGSYNEQFF TGTGCCAGCAGCCCGGCGGGGGGCTCCTACAATGAGCAGTTCTTC TRBJ2-1 - TRBD2 TRBV7-3
CASSLEEIYNEQFF TGTGCCAGCAGCTTGGAGGAGATTTACAATGAGCAGTTCTTC TRBJ2-1 - - TRBV5-4
CSVGTGTNSNQPQHF TGCAGCGTTGGGACAGGGACTAATAGCAATCAGCCCCAGCATTTT TRBJ1-5 - TRBD1 TRBV29-1
CASSFGVGETQYF TGCGCCAGCAGCTTCGGGGTAGGAGAGACCCAGTACTTC TRBJ2-5 - - TRBV5-1
CASSPTTDGGIQYF TGTGCCAGCAGTCCAACGACCGATGGAGGCATTCAGTACTTC TRBJ2-4 - - TRBV27
CASSELGRDGYTF TGTGCCAGCAGTGAATTGGGGCGCGATGGCTACACCTTC TRBJ1-2 - - TRBV6-1
CASSEGQLWGDEQYF TGTGCCAGCAGTGAGGGACAGCTATGGGGGGACGAGCAGTACTTC TRBJ2-7 - - TRBV25-1
CASSLREVTDTQYF TGTGCCAGCTCACTACGGGAAGTCACAGATACGCAGTATTTT TRBJ2-3 - - TRBV18
CASSPGLVQETQYF TGTGCCAGCAGCCCGGGACTGGTCCAAGAGACCCAGTACTTC TRBJ2-5 - - TRBV5-5
CASSWGLDSSSTDTQYF TGTGCCAGCTCATGGGGACTAGACTCCTCTAGCACAGATACGCAGTATTTT TRBJ2-3 - TRBD2 TRBV18
CASSHYRDRAEKLFF TGTGCCAGCAGCCATTACCGTGACAGGGCCGAAAAACTGTTTTTT TRBJ1-4 - TRBD1 TRBV14
CASSSTPTGSSGNTIYF TGCGCCAGCAGCTCGACCCCTACAGGGAGCTCTGGAAACACCATATATTTT TRBJ1-3 once - TRBV5-1
CASSRLTGPNEKLFF TGTGCCAGCAGCCGCCTGACAGGGCCTAATGAAAAACTGTTTTTT TRBJ1-4 - TRBD1 TRBV7-9
CASSLGGEQYF TGTGCCAGCAGCCTAGGAGGAGAGCAGTACTTC TRBJ2-7 few - TRBV3-1/TRBV3-2
CASVTGGSLNEQFF TGTGCCAGCGTCACCGGGGGAAGCCTTAATGAGCAGTTCTTC TRBJ2-1 - - TRBV6-6